This TCR beta chain was captured by sequencing in a study of T cell responses to AZD1222 COVID-19 vaccine. Study overall: Recipients boosted at about 4 weeks or about 12 weeks are pooled. Overall study results and limits: Baseline seropositivity occurred in only 5 to 7 AZD1222 recipients. Mostly white British, mostly female donors; authors suggested clonal diversity may be underestimated. Repertoires in all cases were sampled only once the peak T cell response had passed.

Sequencing used immunoSEQ multiplex PCR; TCRdb keeps in-frame clones, though not all of them. The table has around 78,000 clones, more than 90% seen once. To note about this clone: Antigen: not known.

The TCR comes from an adult in good health. Source: peripheral blood, taken on day 0 of AZD1222 vaccination.

CDR3: CASSELGLGQPQHF. CDR3 coding DNA: TGTGCCAGCAGTGAATTGGGGCTAGGGCAGCCCCAGCATTTT. The V call is TRBV6-1, the J call TRBJ1-5; weak D call: TRBD1 (5 bases). The CDR3 length is 14 residues. V lost 2 bases, J lost 7 bases, and 12 bases lay in between. Looked up from germline, CDR1 is MNHNS and CDR2 is SASEGT.